The rows below give T cell receptor beta chains drawn from one sample of a study of radiation and T cells in renal cell carcinoma. Repertoires were generated with immunoSEQ multiplex PCR, while TCRdb's copy carries only in-frame clones and drops some. The repertoire includes about 140,000 clones, around 78% of them detected once, and roughly a quarter sits in the top ten. Source: blood, taken from a patient whose treatment included radiotherapy and nephrectomy. These receptors were collected from a woman between 50 and 59 years old with renal cell carcinoma. Both conserved end residues are part of each CDR3. A D gene is named only where the DNA matches it firmly. Not all rows give a size; the values are once, few, many and, for expanded clones, a class.

clone_size,v_call,d_call,j_call,cdr3_nt,cdr3_aa
NA,TRBV7-9,NA,TRBJ2-3,TGTGCCAGCAGCTTAGCGGGAAGGGAAGATACGCAGTATTTT,CASSLAGREDTQYF
NA,TRBV5-4,TRBD2,TRBJ2-7,TGTGCCAGCAGCTTGGGAACTAGCGGAGGTTCCTACGAGCAGTACTTC,CASSLGTSGGSYEQYF
NA,TRBV5-1,TRBD1,TRBJ2-4,TGCGCCAGCAGCCCCGGTCCAGGGGGCGACATTCAGTACTTC,CASSPGPGGDIQYF
once,TRBV6-5,NA,TRBJ1-3,TGTGCCAGCAGTTACTCGACCAGAGGAGCTGGAAACACCATATATTTT,CASSYSTRGAGNTIYF
NA,TRBV6-1,NA,TRBJ1-2,TGTGCCAGCAGTGAAGGGGCAGGGGCTGACTATGGCTACACCTTC,CASSEGAGADYGYTF
NA,TRBV30,TRBD1,TRBJ1-6,TGTGCCGGGGGACAGAGTTATAATTCACCCCTCCACTTT,CAGGQSYNSPLHF
NA,TRBV7-2,NA,TRBJ2-2,TGTGCCAGCAGCGTCCAGGGAGGGGAGCTGTTTTTT,CASSVQGGELFF
NA,TRBV27,TRBD1,TRBJ1-2,TGTGCCAGCACCACGGCGGGACAGTTGGGCTATGGCTACACCTTC,CASTTAGQLGYGYTF
NA,TRBV7-8,TRBD1,TRBJ2-7,TGTGCCAGCAGCCCCCGGACAGGGGGCAACTACGAGCAGTACTTC,CASSPRTGGNYEQYF
NA,TRBV6-5,NA,TRBJ2-1,TGTGCCAGCAGCCTGAGCGCTAGCTCCTACAATGAGCAGTTCTTC,CASSLSASSYNEQFF
NA,TRBV28,TRBD2,TRBJ2-1,TGTGCCTGGACTAGCGGGGCTAACAATGAGCAGTTCTTC,CAWTSGANNEQFF
NA,TRBV2,TRBD1,TRBJ2-1,TGTGCCAGCCAGGGACAGGGCTCCTACAATGAGCAGTTCTTC,CASQGQGSYNEQFF
NA,TRBV2,NA,TRBJ1-1,TGTGCCAGCGGCTCCGATCCTACTAGCACTGAAGCTTTCTTT,CASGSDPTSTEAFF
few,TRBV2,NA,TRBJ2-5,TGTGCCAGCAGACCCGCCCGGGGCCGAGAGACCCAGTACTTC,CASRPARGRETQYF
NA,TRBV7-2,TRBD1,TRBJ2-4,TGTGCCAGCAGCCCGGGGACAGGGATAAAAAACATTCAGTACTTC,CASSPGTGIKNIQYF
NA,TRBV4-3,TRBD2,TRBJ2-3,TGCGCCAGCAGCCAAGATATTCCCAGACTAGCGGGGGGCGCGAATACGCAGTATTTT,CASSQDIPRLAGGANTQYF
NA,TRBV27,TRBD1,TRBJ1-1,TGTGCCAGCAGTTGGGGACAGGGGATAGAAAACACTGAAGCTTTCTTT,CASSWGQGIENTEAFF
NA,TRBV30,NA,TRBJ1-4,TGTGCCTGGAGCCGTAATGAAAAACTGTTTTTT,CAWSRNEKLFF
NA,TRBV11-1,TRBD1,TRBJ1-4,TGTGCCAGCAGCCCCCAGGGGGTGGAAAAACTGTTTTTT,CASSPQGVEKLFF
NA,TRBV5-6,TRBD1,TRBJ1-1,TGTGCCAGCAGCTTGGGAACAGGGGTTGACACTGAAGCTTTCTTT,CASSLGTGVDTEAFF
NA,TRBV5-4,TRBD1,TRBJ1-4,TGTGCCAGCAGCTTAGTGACAGGGGGCTATGAAAAACTGTTTTTT,CASSLVTGGYEKLFF
NA,TRBV9,NA,TRBJ2-7,TGTGCCAGCAGGAGGGGTTCCTACGAGCAGTACTTC,CASRRGSYEQYF
NA,TRBV4-3,NA,TRBJ2-1,TGCGCCAGCAGCCAAGATACGGCTGCCAGTGAGCAGTTCTTC,CASSQDTAASEQFF
NA,TRBV7-8,NA,TRBJ1-1,TGTGCCAGCAGCCCCAGCGCCACTGAAGCTTTCTTT,CASSPSATEAFF
NA,TRBV5-1,TRBD1,TRBJ2-3,TGCGCCAGCAGCGAACAGACAGGGGACGGGGATACGCAGTATTTT,CASSEQTGDGDTQYF
NA,TRBV6-6,NA,TRBJ1-3,TGTGCCAGCACCGCAGGGGCCGGTGGAAACACCATATATTTT,CASTAGAGGNTIYF
NA,TRBV18,NA,TRBJ2-7,TGTGCCAGCTCACGGGAAGGAGGGGAATACGAGCAGTACTTC,CASSREGGEYEQYF
NA,TRBV5-4,NA,TRBJ2-3,TGTGCCAGCAGCCGGGACTCTCAGGCAGATACGCAGTATTTT,CASSRDSQADTQYF
NA,TRBV5-1,NA,TRBJ2-1,TGCGCCAGCAGCCCCCTCCGGACCACCCAGGGTGAGCAGTTCTTC,CASSPLRTTQGEQFF
NA,TRBV5-1,TRBD1,TRBJ2-3,TGCGCCAGCAGCTTGGGGACAGGGGCGGGAACAGATACGCAGTATTTT,CASSLGTGAGTDTQYF
NA,TRBV10-2,TRBD1,TRBJ1-5,TGCGCCAGCAGGGTAGGGACAGGTCGGAATCAGCCCCAGCATTTT,CASRVGTGRNQPQHF
NA,TRBV4-3,NA,TRBJ2-7,TGCGCCAGCAGCCAATATACGACAGGTCTGGGGCAGTACTTC,CASSQYTTGLGQYF
NA,TRBV28,NA,TRBJ2-7,TGTGCCAGCCGGGGACGGGACCTCTACGAGCAGTACTTC,CASRGRDLYEQYF
NA,TRBV4-1,NA,TRBJ2-5,TGCGCCAGCAGCCAAGTTCCTACAGAGACCCAGTACTTC,CASSQVPTETQYF
NA,TRBV7-2,NA,TRBJ1-6,TGTGCCAGCAGCTTTCTGTTGGGCGATTCACCCCTCCACTTT,CASSFLLGDSPLHF
NA,TRBV27,NA,TRBJ2-7,TGTGCCAGCCAACCCCGCCAGGGCAGGCACGAGCAGTACTTC,CASQPRQGRHEQYF
NA,TRBV7-2,TRBD2,TRBJ2-5,TGTGCCAGCAGCTTCAGGCGGGGGGATGAGACCCAGTACTTC,CASSFRRGDETQYF
NA,TRBV9,NA,TRBJ1-6,TGTGCCAGCAGCCCAAGCGGGCATTTCAACTCACCCCTCCACTTT,CASSPSGHFNSPLHF
NA,TRBV30,TRBD1,TRBJ1-2,TGTGCCTGGAGAGGGGGCACTAACTATGGCTACACCTTC,CAWRGGTNYGYTF
NA,TRBV29-1,TRBD2,TRBJ2-1,TGCAGCGTCCCAGGGACTAGCGGTTACAATGAGCAGTTCTTC,CSVPGTSGYNEQFF